This record covers a single TCR beta chain. This entry belongs to a study of blood T cell repertoires in COVID-19. Overall study: Researchers got acute and convalescent COVID-19 samples from the United States, Italy and Spain.

Original data processing: Reference gene primer amplification gave nucleated cell count estimates. Sequenced by immunoSEQ multiplex PCR; TCRdb stores in-frame clones only, minus some. That table gives V, J and clone size, and the DNA gave D and trimming. The sample shows approximately 100,000 clones, roughly nine tenths of them seen only once. The CDR3 totals 15 residues. The germline V gene has CDR1 MNHEY and CDR2 SVGAGI. V lost 6 bases to trimming and J lost 6 bases, with 17 bases between them. The receptor was isolated from a man aged 65 to 85 with acute or convalescent COVID-19. The J gene is TRBJ2-2, the V gene TRBV6-5; D possibly corresponds to TRBD1 (6 bases). Material: peripheral blood. This CDR3 is CASRRQDFPPGELFF. CDR3 bases: TGTGCCAGCAGACGACAGGATTTCCCACCCGGGGAGCTGTTTTTT.